A single TCR beta chain is shown here with its context. Combining a sample-barcoded 5' primer with a J-beta primer mix, a second PCR ran for about 7 to 12 cycles. Unique molecular identifiers of 12 random nucleotides labeled each cDNA. TCRdb re-derived calls from the 5' RACE reads in MiXCR, one entry per CDR3 protein. The table lists fewer than 1,200,000 distinct CDR3 sequences, around 27% of them singletons, with about 0.72% in the top ten. The sample belongs to a study of blood T cells in healthy people across ages. V was shortened by 4 bases and J by 8 bases, with 15 bases between the two germline ends. Germline values: CDR1 DFQATT, CDR2 SNEGSKA (reference sequence). The CDR3 has 13 amino acids. A further study also used this sample, focusing on T cells of mothers and their children.

The V call is TRBV20-1, the J call TRBJ2-1; possible D gene TRBD2, 5 bases. This sequence was found in a girl under 10 years old in good health. The specimen sequenced was blood. The CDR3 nucleotides are TGCAGTGCTATGAGGTCAGCGGTTGATGAGCAGTTCTTC. Residues: CSAMRSAVDEQFF.